This TCR beta chain stems from a study of T cell responses to AZD1222 COVID-19 vaccine. TCRdb's copy holds only in-frame clones and misses some; the assay was immunoSEQ multiplex PCR. This sample has roughly 270,000 clones, with about 94% found just once. The germline V gene encodes CDR1 SNHLY and CDR2 FYNNEI. V was clipped by 10 bases and J by 4 bases, with 13 bases between them. The CDR3 contains 12 residues. Study-wide results and limits: A mostly white British donor set with more females was recruited, and clonal diversity was possibly underestimated. Baseline serology detected seropositivity in only 5 or 6 AZD1222 recipients.

A remark on this clone: What it recognizes is unknown.

The sample in question was peripheral blood, obtained 28 days after the second AZD1222 dose. The receptor was isolated from an adult who received the AZD1222 COVID-19 vaccine. This sequence joins TRBV2 and TRBJ2-5; D remains unclear. CDR3 region: CATSWAGETQYF. CDR3 DNA: TGTGCCACTTCGTGGGCAGGAGAGACCCAGTACTTC.